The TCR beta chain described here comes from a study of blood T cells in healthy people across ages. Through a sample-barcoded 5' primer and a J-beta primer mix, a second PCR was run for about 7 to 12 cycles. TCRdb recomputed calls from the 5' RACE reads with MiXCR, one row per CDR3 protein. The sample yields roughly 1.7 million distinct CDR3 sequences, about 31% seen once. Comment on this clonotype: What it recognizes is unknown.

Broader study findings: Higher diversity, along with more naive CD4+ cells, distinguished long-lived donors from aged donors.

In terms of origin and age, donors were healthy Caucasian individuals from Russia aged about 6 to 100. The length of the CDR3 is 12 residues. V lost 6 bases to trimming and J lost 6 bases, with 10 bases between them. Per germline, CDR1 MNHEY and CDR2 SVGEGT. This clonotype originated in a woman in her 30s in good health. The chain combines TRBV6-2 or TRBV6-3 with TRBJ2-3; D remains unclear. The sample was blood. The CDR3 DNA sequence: TGTGCCAGCAGAACAACTGATGATACGCAGTATTTT. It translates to CASRTTDDTQYF.